The text below deals with one T cell receptor beta chain. The antigen remains undetermined. Germline trimming cut 6 bases from V and 7 bases from J; bases unmatched to any gene: 12. The V gene's germline CDR1 is MNHEY and CDR2 SMNVEV (reference sequence). The CDR3 has 14 residues. Roughly 110 mL of blood, on average, came from one heparinised draw per donor. Populations obtained by sorting all exceeded 95% purity. As every portion of the isolated RNA was reverse transcribed, the sequencing read expressed TCRB transcripts. Clones were read by immunoSEQ multiplex PCR, and TCRdb kept only the in-frame ones, dropping some. This sample has over 650,000 clones, with 11% to 15% found just once. The sample is drawn from a study of beta chain features in type 1 diabetes. Study-wide findings and caveats: In every one of the four CD4+ subsets, TCRB CDR3s were moderately but significantly shorter in Type 1 diabetes patients.

Sequenced input: naive CD4+ T cells from blood. The chain is built from TRBV27 and TRBJ2-7, with TRBD2 matching 7 bases. This TCR came from a young man with type 1 diabetes. In nucleotides, the CDR3 is TGTGCCAGCAGGGGATTGGCGGGAGCGGGGGAGCAGTACTTC. Translation gives CASRGLAGAGEQYF.